This T cell receptor beta chain was identified during a study of shared clonotypes between healthy human individuals. V was shortened by 2 bases and J by 4 bases, with 9 bases between the two germline ends. The CDR3 is 13 amino acids. Germline V gives CDR1 MNHEY, CDR2 SVGAGI. Splitting of CD4+ cells produced CD45RA+ naive and CD45RA-negative memory subsets. The data were produced by immunoSEQ multiplex PCR, yet TCRdb's version contains in-frame clones alone and is incomplete. The repertoire includes about 1.1 million clones, approximately 75% of them detected once, and about 0.94% sits in the top ten.

The source material was memory CD4+ T cells from PBMCs. The subset is: CD45RA-negative fraction. This TCR derives from a man between 18 and 35 years old in good health. Some clones in this sample may be carry-over from other donors' samples. The chain recombines TRBV6-5 with TRBJ2-7; the D is unclear. CDR3 DNA sequence: TGTGCCAGCAGTTACCGGCAGTCATACGAGCAGTACTTC. Translating it yields CASSYRQSYEQYF.